Listed below are T cell receptor beta chains from one sample, sequenced in a study of shared clonotypes between healthy human individuals. Method: immunoSEQ multiplex PCR; TCRdb's copy keeps in-frame clones and lacks some. The sample consists of under 650,000 clones, about 96% of them appearing once. The specimen was naive CD4+ T cells sorted from blood. Receptors originate from a woman in her twenties or thirties in good health. Each CDR3 is given with its conserved first and last residue.

length | V | CDR3
13 | TRBV25-1 | CASSEGGDYGYTF
15 | TRBV5-5 | CASSLAGTFNYEQYF
15 | TRBV5-1 | CASSPTTGAGETQYF
12 | TRBV29-1 | CSVSQGRYEQYF
17 | TRBV27 | CASKTWTGGEPNTEAFF
14 | TRBV28 | CASSLDALGYEQYF
12 | TRBV19 | CAKTGKVGELFF
15 | TRBV19 | CASRPTSGEAYEQYF
12 | TRBV5-5 | CASSPQGYEQYF
15 | TRBV15 | CATSRGEHTSYGYTF
13 | TRBV10-2 | CASSDGTGYEQYF
15 | TRBV9 | CASSVALRSTDTQYF
20 | TRBV28 | CASSSHPGLAGGTGANVLTF
13 | TRBV6-5 | CASSYRQNTEAFF
14 | TRBV30 | CAWTGQGAYEKLFF
15 | TRBV9 | CASSVGQIPNQPQHF
17 | TRBV2 | CASSEGWGTGGSQPQHF
15 | TRBV6-1 | CAGSPRGPSTDTQYF
13 | TRBV19 | CAGGQGGDQPQHF
15 | TRBV6-5 | CASRPGTSFYNEQFF
15 | TRBV10-3 | CAISRTGGSTGELFF
15 | TRBV10-3 | CAISAGGLAGNTIYF
17 | TRBV7-3 | CASSSTPGTSGGNEQFF
13 | TRBV11-2 | CASSSPAGDGYTF
14 | TRBV28 | CASSFSNRVGEAFF
14 | TRBV6-1 | CASRPDRVNNEQFF
14 | TRBV2 | CASRRGQHSYEQYF
15 | TRBV6-4 | CASSSQLAETYEQYF
15 | TRBV15 | CATSRDLGQYREQYF
10 | TRBV28 | CASSRQDQFF
15 | TRBV5-1 | CASSPGLARATEQYF
20 | TRBV15 | CATSIGLRTSGSYYTDTQYF
15 | TRBV6-5 | CASSFGGYMNTEAFF
13 | TRBV10-2 | CASWVGDSYEQYF
15 | TRBV5-6 | CASSLAAGANEKLFF
16 | TRBV4-2 | CASSQGTSGRSYEQYF
17 | TRBV27 | CASSEDRLRDSSYEQYF
13 | TRBV9 | CASSVGSRYEQYF
13 | TRBV28 | CASSSTINTEAFF
16 | TRBV7-9 | CASSLEARARSTEAFF
15 | TRBV27 | CASSPGDRVWYEQYF
15 | TRBV5-1 | CASSRTGGVTDTQYF
15 | TRBV18 | CASSPAGYFYNEQFF
17 | TRBV19 | CASSSGLAGGPTYEQYF